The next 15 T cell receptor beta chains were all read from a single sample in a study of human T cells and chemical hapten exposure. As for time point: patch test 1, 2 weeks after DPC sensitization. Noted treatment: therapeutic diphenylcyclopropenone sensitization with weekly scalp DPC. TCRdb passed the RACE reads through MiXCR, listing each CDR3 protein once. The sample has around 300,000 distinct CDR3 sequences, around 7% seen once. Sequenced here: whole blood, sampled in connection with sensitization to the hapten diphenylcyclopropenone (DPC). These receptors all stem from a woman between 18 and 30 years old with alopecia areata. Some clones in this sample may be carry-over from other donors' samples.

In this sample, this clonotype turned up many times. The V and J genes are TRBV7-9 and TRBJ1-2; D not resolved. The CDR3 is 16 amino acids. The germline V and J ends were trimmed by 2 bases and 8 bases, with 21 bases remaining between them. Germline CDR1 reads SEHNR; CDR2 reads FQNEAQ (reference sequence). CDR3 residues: CASSLRWADVGLGYTF. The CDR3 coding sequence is TGTGCCAGCAGCTTAAGGTGGGCGGATGTCGGATTAGGCTACACCTTC.

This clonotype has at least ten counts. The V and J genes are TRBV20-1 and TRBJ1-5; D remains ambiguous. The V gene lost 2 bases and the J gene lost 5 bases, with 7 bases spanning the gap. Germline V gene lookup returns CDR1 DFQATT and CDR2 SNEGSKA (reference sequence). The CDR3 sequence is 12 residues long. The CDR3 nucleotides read TGCAGTGCTAGAATAACAGATCAGCCCCAGCATTTT. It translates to CSARITDQPQHF.

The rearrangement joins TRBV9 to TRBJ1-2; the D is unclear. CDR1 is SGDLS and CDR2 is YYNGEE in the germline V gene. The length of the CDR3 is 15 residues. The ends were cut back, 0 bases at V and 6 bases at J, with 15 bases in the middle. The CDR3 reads CASSVDPGTLNGYTF. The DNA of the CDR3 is TGTGCCAGCAGCGTAGATCCTGGCACCCTAAATGGCTACACCTTC.

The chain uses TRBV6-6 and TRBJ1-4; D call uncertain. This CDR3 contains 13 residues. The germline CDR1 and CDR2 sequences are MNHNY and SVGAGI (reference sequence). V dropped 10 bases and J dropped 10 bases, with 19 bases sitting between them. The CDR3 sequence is CATWTEQNGKLFF. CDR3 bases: TGTGCCACCTGGACCGAACAAAACGGAAAACTGTTTTTT.

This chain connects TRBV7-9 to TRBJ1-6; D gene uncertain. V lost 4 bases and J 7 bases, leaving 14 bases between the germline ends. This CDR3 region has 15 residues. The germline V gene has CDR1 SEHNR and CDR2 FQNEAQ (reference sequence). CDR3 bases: TGTGCCAGCAGCTCTCCCCAGGTGGACAATTCACCCCTCCACTTT. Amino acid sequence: CASSSPQVDNSPLHF.

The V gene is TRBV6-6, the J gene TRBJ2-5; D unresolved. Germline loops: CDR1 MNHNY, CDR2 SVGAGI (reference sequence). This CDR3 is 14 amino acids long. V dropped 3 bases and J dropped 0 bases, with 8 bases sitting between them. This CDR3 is CASSYRQYQETQYF. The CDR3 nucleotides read TGTGCCAGCAGTTATAGGCAGTACCAAGAGACCCAGTACTTC.

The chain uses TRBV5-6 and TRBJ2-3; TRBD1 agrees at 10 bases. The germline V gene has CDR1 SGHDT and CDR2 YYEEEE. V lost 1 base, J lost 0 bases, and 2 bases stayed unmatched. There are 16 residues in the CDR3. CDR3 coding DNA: TGTGCCAGCAGCTTGCCGGGACAGGGGAGCACAGATACGCAGTATTTT. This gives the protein CASSLPGQGSTDTQYF. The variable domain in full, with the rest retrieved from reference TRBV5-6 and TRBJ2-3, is DAGVTQSPTHLIKTRGQQVTLRCSPKSGHDTVSWYQQALGQGPQFIFQYYEEEERQRGNFPDRFSGHQFPNYSSELNVNALLLGDSALYLCASSLPGQGSTDTQYFGPGTRLTVL.

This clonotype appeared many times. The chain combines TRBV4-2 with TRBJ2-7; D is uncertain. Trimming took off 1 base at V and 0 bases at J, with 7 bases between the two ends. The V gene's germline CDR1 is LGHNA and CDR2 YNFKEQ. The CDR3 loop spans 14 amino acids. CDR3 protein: CASSQGGSSYEQYF. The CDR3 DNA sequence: TGTGCCAGCAGCCAAGGTGGCAGCTCCTACGAGCAGTACTTC.

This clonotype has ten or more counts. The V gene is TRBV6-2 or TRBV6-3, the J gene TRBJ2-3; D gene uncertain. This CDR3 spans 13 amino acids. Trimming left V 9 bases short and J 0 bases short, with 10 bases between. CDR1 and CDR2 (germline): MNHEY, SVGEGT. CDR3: CASRAASTDTQYF. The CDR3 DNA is TGTGCCAGTAGGGCGGCTAGCACAGATACGCAGTATTTT.

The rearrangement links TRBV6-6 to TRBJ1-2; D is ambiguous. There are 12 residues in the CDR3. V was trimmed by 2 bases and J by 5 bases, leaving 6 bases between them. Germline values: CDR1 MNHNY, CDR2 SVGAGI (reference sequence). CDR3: CASSYTAYGYTF. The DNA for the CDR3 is TGTGCCAGCAGTTACACGGCATATGGCTACACCTTC.

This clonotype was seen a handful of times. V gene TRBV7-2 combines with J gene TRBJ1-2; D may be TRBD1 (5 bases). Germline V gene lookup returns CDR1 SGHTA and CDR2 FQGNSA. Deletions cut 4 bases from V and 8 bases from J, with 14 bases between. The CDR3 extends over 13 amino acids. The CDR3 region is CASSSTQGWGYTF. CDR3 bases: TGTGCCAGCAGCTCGACTCAGGGCTGGGGCTACACCTTC.

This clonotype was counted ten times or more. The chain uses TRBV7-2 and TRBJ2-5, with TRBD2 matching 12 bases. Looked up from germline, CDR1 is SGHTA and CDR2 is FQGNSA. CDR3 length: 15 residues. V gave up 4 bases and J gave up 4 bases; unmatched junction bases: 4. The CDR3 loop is CASSSSGGAGETQYF. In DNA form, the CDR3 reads TGTGCCAGCAGCTCTAGCGGGGGGGCTGGAGAGACCCAGTACTTC.

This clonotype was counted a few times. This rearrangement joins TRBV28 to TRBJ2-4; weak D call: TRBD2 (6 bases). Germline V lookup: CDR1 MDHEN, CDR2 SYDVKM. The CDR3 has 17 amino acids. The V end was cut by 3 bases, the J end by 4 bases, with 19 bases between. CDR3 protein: CASSFSQGGGRKNIQYF. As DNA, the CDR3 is TGTGCCAGCAGTTTTTCCCAGGGAGGAGGTCGAAAAAACATTCAGTACTTC. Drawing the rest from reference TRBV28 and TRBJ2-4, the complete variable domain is DVKVTQSSRYLVKRTGEKVFLECVQDMDHENMFWYRQDPGLGLRLIYFSYDVKMKEKGDIPEGYSVSREKKERFSLILESASTNQTSMYLCASSFSQGGGRKNIQYFGAGTRLSVL.

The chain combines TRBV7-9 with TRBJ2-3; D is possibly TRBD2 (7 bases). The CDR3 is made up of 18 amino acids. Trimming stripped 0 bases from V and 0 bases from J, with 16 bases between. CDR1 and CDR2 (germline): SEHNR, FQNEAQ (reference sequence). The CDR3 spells CASSLAVRGPTSTDTQYF. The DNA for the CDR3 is TGTGCCAGCAGCTTAGCGGTGCGGGGGCCGACTAGCACAGATACGCAGTATTTT. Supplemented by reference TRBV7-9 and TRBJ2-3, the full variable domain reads DTGVSQNPRHKITKRGQNVTFRCDPISEHNRLYWYRQTLGQGPEFLTYFQNEAQLEKSRLLSDRFSAERPKGSFSTLEIQRTEQGDSAMYLCASSLAVRGPTSTDTQYFGPGTRLTVL.

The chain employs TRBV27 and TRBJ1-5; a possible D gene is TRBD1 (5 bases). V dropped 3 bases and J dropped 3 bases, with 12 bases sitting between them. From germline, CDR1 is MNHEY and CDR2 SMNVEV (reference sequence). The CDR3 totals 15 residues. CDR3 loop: CASSFSGTYNQPQHF. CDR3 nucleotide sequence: TGTGCCAGCAGTTTCTCAGGGACCTACAATCAGCCCCAGCATTTT.